This T cell receptor beta chain was identified in a study of immune evolution from preneoplasia to lung adenocarcinoma. Study results and caveats: Compared with EGFR-mutant or double wild-type lesions, KRAS-mutant nodules were more clonal. Normal lung had the highest top T cell clone frequencies. Normal lung had highest clonality; later lesions appeared denser, more diverse.

Germline loops: CDR1 SGHKS, CDR2 YYEKEE (reference sequence). The CDR3 totals 16 residues. The trim removed 3 bases at V and 4 bases at J, leaving 10 bases unmatched. This clone was picked up one time. Its antigen is unknown. Measured with immunoSEQ multiplex PCR; TCRdb has only the in-frame clones, and not every one. The table includes several thousand clones, about 86% detected once. Source material: FFPE invasive lung adenocarcinoma tissue. The V gene is TRBV5-5, the J gene TRBJ1-2; 9 bases align to TRBD1. The clonotype was recovered from a person aged 45-60 years with lung adenocarcinoma. CDR3 coding DNA: TGTGCCAGCAGCTACTCCGGGACAGGGATGAGCTATGGCTACACCTTC. This encodes CASSYSGTGMSYGYTF. Supplemented by reference TRBV5-5 and TRBJ1-2, the full variable domain reads DAGVTQSPTHLIKTRGQQVTLRCSPISGHKSVSWYQQVLGQGPQFIFQYYEKEERGRGNFPDRFSARQFPNYSSELNVNALLLGDSALYLCASSYSGTGMSYGYTFGSGTRLTVV.